This T cell receptor beta chain was captured by sequencing in a study of Ad26.COV2.S vaccination and SARS-CoV-2 variants. Trimming pared 1 base from V and 0 bases from J, leaving 16 bases between. Germline V CDR1 and CDR2: MGHRA, YSYEKL. The length of the CDR3 is 19 residues. Data came from immunoSEQ multiplex PCR; TCRdb stores just in-frame clones and leaves some out. This sample has over 110,000 clones, with 70% to 90% found just once. The starting material was peripheral blood, obtained after recovery from COVID-19. The origin of this receptor is a human donor who had recovered from COVID-19. The chain links TRBV4-1 to TRBJ2-6, with D perhaps given as TRBD1 or TRBD2 (5 bases each). The CDR3 is CASSQVRGNNRSGANVLTF. In DNA, the CDR3 is TGCGCCAGCAGCCAAGTGAGGGGCAACAACCGCTCTGGGGCCAACGTCCTGACTTTC.